This TCR beta chain came from a study of blood T cell repertoires in COVID-19. How the authors handled the data: Cell counts per sample came from amplifying reference gene primers. Some clones are missing from TCRdb's copy, which holds only in-frame ones; the method was immunoSEQ multiplex PCR. Clone size and the V and J calls come from that table; the DNA yielded D and trimming. The sample lists 90,000 or so clones, more than 70% seen once, with around a quarter in the top ten. This CDR3 spans 15 amino acids. Looked up from germline, CDR1 is KGHSH and CDR2 is LQKENI. The V gene end was trimmed by 7 bases and the J gene end by 4 bases; junction bases not matched to a gene: 10.

The rearrangement uses TRBV18 and TRBJ2-1; 7 nucleotides match TRBD2. The TCR was taken from a human donor in a cohort sampled during active COVID-19. Material for sequencing was peripheral blood. This CDR3 reads CASWSAALAYNEQFF. The CDR3 region has the DNA TGTGCCAGCTGGAGCGCTGCACTAGCGTACAATGAGCAGTTCTTC.